This T cell receptor (beta chain) was recorded in a study of OX40 agonist ivuxolimab in advanced cancers. As for the study in general: At 82.7% male, the cohort had a mean age of around 56 years, ranging from 23 to 79.

About this clone: Its target is not known.

Regarding the study as a whole: Nonresponders, in some cases, also had low normalized T-cell clonal expansion.

Germline V lookup: CDR1 SNHLY, CDR2 FYNNEI. V was cut by 8 bases and J by 5 bases, with 15 bases left in between. CDR3 length: 13 residues. The repertoire was sequenced with immunoSEQ multiplex PCR; TCRdb's copy has only in-frame clones and lacks some. The top ten hold 10% to 15% of the sample, which has more than 50,000 clones, approximately 88% seen once. This chain connects TRBV2 to TRBJ1-1, with a weak D call TRBD1 (5 bases). This TCR came from an adult with an advanced solid tumor such as melanoma, head and neck, liver or kidney cancer. The sample was CD4+ or CD8+ T cells sorted from blood, taken in a trial of the OX40 agonist ivuxolimab. The CDR3 spells CASSPFGGTEAFF. In DNA, the CDR3 is TGTGCCAGCTCGCCCTTTGGGGGGACTGAAGCTTTCTTT.